The rows below give T cell receptor beta chains drawn from one sample of a study of OX40 agonist ivuxolimab in advanced cancers. The table came from immunoSEQ multiplex PCR; TCRdb's copy has only in-frame clones and leaves some out. The data show 80,000 or so clones, 84% seen once. The sequencing here drew on CD4+ or CD8+ T cells sorted from blood, taken in a trial of the OX40 agonist ivuxolimab. Receptor source: an adult with an advanced solid tumor such as melanoma, head and neck, liver or kidney cancer. Both conserved end residues are part of each CDR3. The D gene is left open where the match is weak. For some rows the clone size is stated as once, few or many, or as a class when expanded; others skip it.

>NA|NA|TRBJ1-2|TRBV30
TGTGCCTGGAGACTGGGACTGTCCAATGGCTACACCTTC
CAWRLGLSNGYTF
>NA|NA|TRBJ2-7|TRBV7-9
TGTGCCAGCAGCTCTCGGACGGAGGGCGTCGAGCAGTACTTC
CASSSRTEGVEQYF
>TRBD1|NA|TRBJ1-2|TRBV11-3
TGTGCCAGCAGCCCGAGGGACAGGGGGCGCCCCTATGGCTACACCTTC
CASSPRDRGRPYGYTF
>NA|NA|TRBJ1-2|TRBV18
TGTGCCAGCTCACCCCAGTCGGGGGGCGACGGTGGCTACACCTTC
CASSPQSGGDGGYTF
>NA|NA|TRBJ1-2|TRBV5-4
TGTGCCAGCAGCTTGCCGGGGGGCAGGGGCTATGGCTACACCTTC
CASSLPGGRGYGYTF
>NA|NA|TRBJ2-7|TRBV2
TGTGCCAGCAGACAGGAAACTACCTACGAGCAGTACTTC
CASRQETTYEQYF
>NA|few|TRBJ2-4|TRBV19
TGTGCCAGTAGTCCATACCGGGACCTTAAAACTCGCGAGTACTTC
CASSPYRDLKTREYF
>NA|few|TRBJ1-6|TRBV23-1
TGCGCCAGCAGTCAAGAGGGGGTAAAAAATTCACCCCTCCACTTT
CASSQEGVKNSPLHF
>NA|once|TRBJ2-7|TRBV30
TGTGCCTGGAGTCGTCCAGGGGTGGATTACGAGCAGTACTTC
CAWSRPGVDYEQYF
>NA|NA|TRBJ2-5|TRBV5-4
TGTGCCAGCAGCCGTCCCGGGACATCGCCGGGGGAGACCCAGTACTTC
CASSRPGTSPGETQYF
>TRBD2|NA|TRBJ2-7|TRBV18
TGTGCCAGCTCACCAATCGCTAGCGGCCACGAGCAGTACTTC
CASSPIASGHEQYF
>TRBD1|few|TRBJ1-3|TRBV25-1
TGTGCCAGCAGTGAGGACAGGGCTGGAAACACCATATATTTT
CASSEDRAGNTIYF
>NA|NA|TRBJ2-7|TRBV5-1
TGCGCCAGCAGCTTTGGTCCAGGGGCCATCTACGAGCAGTACTTC
CASSFGPGAIYEQYF
>NA|NA|TRBJ2-7|TRBV18
TGTGCCAGCTCACCGGACCGCGAGCAGTACTTC
CASSPDREQYF
>NA|NA|TRBJ2-5|TRBV28
TGTGCCAGCAGTCACCCCGGGACGCAAAAGGGGACCCAGTACTTC
CASSHPGTQKGTQYF
>NA|few|TRBJ1-6|TRBV9
TGTGCCAGCAGCGTAGGTTTGCTGGGGCCCAATTCACCCCTCCACTTT
CASSVGLLGPNSPLHF
>NA|NA|TRBJ1-2|TRBV28
TGTGCCAGCAGCTCGGGACAACGCTATGGCTACACCTTC
CASSSGQRYGYTF
>NA|NA|TRBJ2-2|TRBV7-9
TGTGCCAGCGGAGTTCGACAAGGACCAGGGGAGCTGTTTTTT
CASGVRQGPGELFF
>TRBD1|few|TRBJ2-2|TRBV4-3
TGCGCCAGCAGCCAAGATCCCGGGACAGGGGGCCCCCGCACCGGGGAGCTGTTTTTT
CASSQDPGTGGPRTGELFF
>NA|NA|TRBJ1-2|TRBV15
TGTGCCACCAGCGACGGGGCCCCCTTTTTTTTTAACTATGGCTACACCTTC
CATSDGAPFFFNYGYTF
>NA|NA|TRBJ2-1|TRBV6-1
TGTGCCAGCAGTGAAGCGGCACATCCCAATGAGCAGTTCTTC
CASSEAAHPNEQFF
>TRBD1|NA|TRBJ2-1|TRBV4-1
TGCGCCAGCAGCATTCTAGCCCAGGGGGCAGATGAGCAGTTCTTC
CASSILAQGADEQFF
>NA|NA|TRBJ2-5|TRBV5-1
TGCGCCAGCAGCTTCAACCTGGCCTCTACAGGGAGGGAGACCCAGTACTTC
CASSFNLASTGRETQYF
>TRBD2|NA|TRBJ2-1|TRBV7-6
TGTGCCAGCAGCCAACCCGACGGCGGGGGGGCTCTGTACAATGAGCAGTTCTTC
CASSQPDGGGALYNEQFF
>TRBD1|NA|TRBJ2-3|TRBV7-2
TGTGCCAGCAGCCGACAGGGGGCCACAGATACGCAGTATTTT
CASSRQGATDTQYF
>NA|NA|TRBJ2-3|TRBV4-1
TGCGCCAGCAGCCAAGATCCGGGAAGCACAGATACGCAGTATTTT
CASSQDPGSTDTQYF
>NA|NA|TRBJ2-5|TRBV14
TGTGCCAGCAGCCCTCCCCAAGAGACCCAGTACTTC
CASSPPQETQYF
>TRBD1|NA|TRBJ2-3|TRBV5-4
TGTGCCAGCAGCTTGTCCGGGACAGGGGGCCACACAGATACGCAGTATTTT
CASSLSGTGGHTDTQYF
>NA|NA|TRBJ2-3|TRBV29-1
TGCAGCGTCGACACAGATACGCAGTATTTT
CSVDTDTQYF
>NA|NA|TRBJ1-3|TRBV19
TGTGCCAGTAGTGTGAGGGGCTGGAGCTCTGGAAACACCATATATTTT
CASSVRGWSSGNTIYF
>NA|NA|TRBJ1-6|TRBV11-3
TGTGCCAGCAGTCGGAAACATAATTCACCCCTCCACTTT
CASSRKHNSPLHF
>NA|NA|TRBJ1-2|TRBV4-2
TGTGCCAGCAGCCAAGAAGGAGGGACGGACTATGGCTACACCTTC
CASSQEGGTDYGYTF
>TRBD1|NA|TRBJ1-5|TRBV4-1
TGCGCCAGCAGCCAGGACAGGGGGCCAGGTCCGGGCAATCAGCCCCAGCATTTT
CASSQDRGPGPGNQPQHF
>NA|few|TRBJ2-2|TRBV30
TGTGCCTGGAGTCCCTTCTTACCGAACACCGGGGAGCTGTTTTTT
CAWSPFLPNTGELFF
>NA|NA|TRBJ1-2|TRBV7-9
TGTGCCAGCAGTCAGGGGTTGGAGGCTAATGGCTACACCTTC
CASSQGLEANGYTF
>NA|NA|TRBJ2-1|TRBV6-6
TGTGCCAGCAGTTACGAGAATGGCGGGGAGCAGTTCTTC
CASSYENGGEQFF
>TRBD1|NA|TRBJ1-4|TRBV5-5
TGTGCCAGCAGCTTGACGGGAATGACAGGGGCCGCTTATGAAAAACTGTTTTTT
CASSLTGMTGAAYEKLFF
>NA|NA|TRBJ2-2|TRBV29-1
TGCAGCGTTGAAGATCCTAGTCGGGTAGGAAACACCGGGGAGCTGTTTTTT
CSVEDPSRVGNTGELFF
>TRBD1|NA|TRBJ1-4|TRBV11-2
TGTGCCAGCAGCTTACGGGGACAGGGGGCGAATGAAAAACTGTTTTTT
CASSLRGQGANEKLFF
>TRBD1|NA|TRBJ1-5|TRBV27
TGTGCCAGCAGAGAAACAGGGGGGAGGTTCAATCAGCCCCAGCATTTT
CASRETGGRFNQPQHF
>TRBD1|NA|TRBJ2-5|TRBV18
TGTGCCAGCTCACCACAAAAGGGGGCGCCGGAGACCCAGTACTTC
CASSPQKGAPETQYF
>TRBD1|NA|TRBJ2-3|TRBV5-4
TGTGCCAGCAGCTTAGGACAGGGGGCAGATACGCAGTATTTT
CASSLGQGADTQYF
>TRBD1|NA|TRBJ1-2|TRBV7-2
TGTGCCAGCAGCTTTACAGGGGCGGGGGATGGCTACACCTTC
CASSFTGAGDGYTF
>TRBD2|NA|TRBJ2-1|TRBV5-4
TGTGCCAGCAGCTTCATAGGGACTAGCGTCTACAATGAGCAGTTCTTC
CASSFIGTSVYNEQFF
>NA|NA|TRBJ2-5|TRBV6-6
TGTGCCAGCAGCTCTCTGGAGACCCAGTACTTC
CASSSLETQYF
>TRBD2|few|TRBJ2-7|TRBV7-9
TGTGCCAGCAGCTCCTGGACTAGCGGGAGTTACGAGCAGTACTTC
CASSSWTSGSYEQYF
>TRBD2|medium-sized|TRBJ2-1|TRBV7-2
TGTGCCAGCAGCTTGGGTCTAGCGGGAGGGAATGAGCAGTTCTTC
CASSLGLAGGNEQFF
>NA|NA|TRBJ2-5|TRBV5-4
TGTGCCTCCGGCAGGGCGACACAAGAGACCCAGTACTTC
CASGRATQETQYF
>NA|NA|TRBJ2-5|TRBV13
TGTGCCAGCAGCTCCGACCAAGAGACCCAGTACTTC
CASSSDQETQYF
>NA|NA|TRBJ2-5|TRBV11-2
TGTGCCAGCAGCCCGCTGGGGGGGGCCGGGAAGACCCAGTACTTC
CASSPLGGAGKTQYF
>NA|NA|TRBJ1-1|TRBV9
TGTGCCAGCAGCGTAGGGGCAGTGAACACTGAAGCTTTCTTT
CASSVGAVNTEAFF
>TRBD1|few|TRBJ1-1|TRBV27
TGTGCCAGCAGTTCCTACCTCCAGGGGGCTGGGGTGAACACTGAAGCTTTCTTT
CASSSYLQGAGVNTEAFF
>NA|NA|TRBJ1-1|TRBV19
TGTGCCAGTAGTAGAGTCAGGGCCAACACTGAAGCTTTCTTT
CASSRVRANTEAFF
>NA|NA|TRBJ2-7|TRBV14
TGTGCCAGCAGCCAATTGAGCGAGCAGTACTTC
CASSQLSEQYF
>NA|NA|TRBJ1-1|TRBV5-6
TGTGCCAGCAGCATGGGTTGGGCCCCTGGTCCCCCGGGAGCTTTCTTT
CASSMGWAPGPPGAFF
>TRBD1|NA|TRBJ2-2|TRBV5-1
TGCGCCAGTAATGACCCGGGACAGGGGAACACCGGGGAGCTGTTTTTT
CASNDPGQGNTGELFF
>TRBD2|NA|TRBJ2-7|TRBV4-3
TGCGCCAGCAGCCAAGAGGTACTAGCGGGACGAACCTACGAGCAGTACTTC
CASSQEVLAGRTYEQYF
>NA|NA|TRBJ1-2|TRBV2
TGTGCCAGCAGTCCGGGTCTATTCAACTATGGCTACACCTTC
CASSPGLFNYGYTF